This entry is about one T cell receptor (beta chain). Its antigen remains undetermined. No per-base quality is available; no much larger clone lies one base away. Preparation of the library involved 5' RACE. Sequencing instrument: Illumina HiSeq 2000. A universal primer binding site was added through template switching, and the final cDNA carried a unique molecular identifier so that TCR cDNA molecules could be counted accurately. First-strand cDNA for TCR alpha and beta chains was synthesized from specific primers in the conserved constant-segment region. Each cDNA library was double barcoded, with a SMART-Mk sample barcode plus Illumina barcodes, to control for contamination. Two successive PCR steps introduced TruSeq adapter sequences along with Illumina sample barcodes. The TCR alpha and beta cDNA libraries were sequenced on the Illumina HiSeq platform using custom primers. The study's own analysis went as follows. Unique molecular identifiers were extracted from raw reads with MiGEC, and CDR3 positions were determined with MiXCR. Recombination models were inferred per individual with the repgenHMM and IGoR tools using an EM algorithm. The analysis of shared clonotypes was done with the tcR package in R, with sharing normalized by the product of cloneset sizes. Out-of-frame nonproductive sequences were analyzed to study raw recombination free of thymic and clonal selection effects. Through fastp at Q25 and MiXCR, TCRdb rebuilt clones from the public reads, retaining in-frame beta chains. Each entry is one CDR3 protein sequence, shown with its most common DNA and genes. None of the V and J calls come from the authors' own analysis; TCRdb made them. Recorded for this sample are 1.5 million to 2 million distinct CDR3 sequences; roughly a third of them occurred a single time. Over 0.25% of the sample belongs to the ten largest clones.

These data belong to a study of identical twins listed by TCRdb under 2016. Notes on the research overall: To test whether fetal clonotypes persist, the study used deep sequencing on TCR alpha and beta repertoires from monozygotic twins, unrelated adults of various ages, and cord blood. To rule out contamination, the twin experiments were replicated at different times with different library preparation protocols. General study outcomes and caveats: Fewer insertions were carried by abundant cord blood beta clonotypes, a similar but weaker trend appeared in young adult naive repertoires, and no such trend appeared in memory repertoires. Compared with coincidental sharing between unrelated individuals, out-of-frame TCR alpha sequences shared between twins showed an excess of sequences with low generation probability. Because the same donors could not be followed over many years, the conclusions depended on cross-sectional statistical analysis. The excess sharing between twins in beta out-of-frame sequences was weaker because fewer shared sequences reduced the signal-to-noise ratio. In monozygotic twins, recombination models systematically underestimated out-of-frame TCR alpha sharing, but the models matched the sharing seen between unrelated individuals. Zero-insertion analyses could be partly confounded by invariant T cells such as MAIT and iNKT, although diverse VJ usage argued against such confounding for most clonotypes.

Per the germline V gene, KGHSH is the CDR1 and LQKENI is the CDR2. The CDR3 numbers 16 residues from cysteine through phenylalanine. Of all the DNA, just the CDR3 is kept, 48 bases in frame from base 1. V loses 2 bases at its end and J loses 3 bases; junction bases beyond the gene matches: 7. All donors were healthy Caucasians. Sample: cord blood. The rearrangement combines TRBV18 with TRBJ2-3; 8 central nucleotides agree with TRBD1. This TCR came from a newborn girl in good health. The CDR3 is CASSPKQGGWTDTQYF. The DNA is TGTGCCAGCTCACCAAAACAGGGGGGTTGGACAGATACGCAGTATTTT.